Sequencing of this T cell receptor beta chain was carried out in a study of blood T cells in healthy people across ages (dated by TCRdb to between 2015 and 2016). With regard to the full study: In model experiments, roughly one uniquely barcoded TCR beta cDNA molecule per two T cells was captured by template switching. To track age-related changes in TCR beta repertoire diversity, the study relied on deep sequencing normalized with unique cDNA molecular identifiers. Donors were grouped into four age groups: young (average roughly 17 years), middle-aged (under 40), aged (62) and long-lived (approximately 81). To avoid experimental bias, donors of different ages were spread randomly across the sequencing lanes. Using the same blood draw, the study looked at two additional independent replicas of 1 million unique cDNA reads for two donors, one aged 18 to 30 and the other aged 80 or older. Here is what the overall study found, with its caveats: Total diversity estimates from one million sequenced T cells were considered lower bounds and underestimates. Observed TCR beta diversity correlated strongly with the percentage of naive T cells measured by flow cytometry. Compared with the aged group, more naive CD4+ T cells, fewer expanded clones and increased TCR diversity were shown by the long-lived group, suggesting age selection. Donor CMV infection status was unknown, potentially confounding age-related changes in expanded clonotypes. As age increased, observed TCR beta diversity per million T cells dropped in a roughly linear way, and a significant reduction was already evident by age around 41. Because profiling used bulk unsorted PBMCs, naive and antigen-experienced compartments could not be compared conclusively.

Here V drops 3 bases and J drops 12 bases, and the junction holds 13 bases not matched to any gene. The CDR3 has 15 amino acids, counting the end cysteine and phenylalanine. The sequence is cut down to CDR3 DNA, 45 bases in frame from base 1. The CDR1 and CDR2 encoded by the germline V gene (reference sequence) are DFQATT and SNEGSKA. The roughly 39 donors, aged 6 to 90 years, were systemically healthy Caucasian individuals from Russia. Each donor gave 8 to 10 milliliters of peripheral blood, drawn into EDTA-treated Vacutainer tubes. Ficoll-Paque density-gradient centrifugation was used to isolate PBMCs, with at least 6 million per sample. Total RNA, at least 6 micrograms per sample, was extracted from PBMCs with Trizol reagent. For every donor, an aliquot of PBMCs went through flow cytometry to measure the percentages of naive CD45RAhigh/CD27high T cells. Library prep was done by 5' RACE. The reads were generated on an Illumina HiSeq 2500. A second PCR of roughly 6 to 11 cycles was performed with a sample-barcoded 5' primer and a J-beta primer mix. A template-switch 5' adaptor carrying 12 random nucleotides introduced a unique molecular identifier onto each TCR beta cDNA molecule. At least 2.5 million CDR3-containing paired-end reads were obtained from each sample. The Mint cDNA synthesis kit, primed by a TRBC-specific oligonucleotide, was used to synthesize first-strand cDNA from all RNA. After uracil-DNA glycosylase treatment, a first 18-cycle PCR used universal primers M1SS and BC2_uni_R on all cDNA. The paper's data handling went like this. Normalization of each sample was performed by random selection of 1 million high-quality reads, each carrying a distinct molecular identifier. Instead of being binned into consensus sequences, reads that shared molecular identifiers were thrown out. MiTCR, set to a Q25 quality threshold and the strictest error-elimination algorithm, was used for CDR3 identification, clonotype clustering and error correction. Lower-bound total TCR beta diversity was estimated with a nonparametric unseen species model using Euler transformation. TCRdb redid the processing of the public reads, applying fastp at Q25 and MiXCR, and retained in-frame beta chains. Duplicate CDR3 protein sequences are folded into a single record with the most common DNA and genes. The V and J calls, along with clone size, are taken from TCRdb and not from the paper's own processing. This sample comprises over a million distinct CDR3 sequences, around 42% of them detected only once. 7.9% of the sample is held by the ten biggest clonotypes.

This clonotype was seen only a few times. No cognate antigen has been identified for it. One base away there is no much larger clone; base qualities are not given. This receptor was identified in a woman aged 18-29 years in good health. Recombination joined TRBV20-1 with TRBJ2-1, with 11 bases matching TRBD2. Sequencing was done on a sample of blood. At the DNA level, the sequence is TGCAGTGCTAGTTTAGCGGGAGGGCCTCGATTCGGGCAGTTCTTC. This encodes CSASLAGGPRFGQFF.